The sequence of this TCR beta chain was determined in a study of OX40 agonist ivuxolimab in advanced cancers. Study background: Each patient was given ivuxolimab into a vein every 2 weeks, at 0.01 to 10 mg/kg. Of mixed ages from about 23 to 85 and averaging about 56 years, the group was around 78% male. Patients treated during dose escalation were battling hepatocellular carcinoma, melanoma, renal cell or head and neck cancer. Study-level findings and limits: The study did not work out the antigen specificity of the expanded peripheral T cells.

Method: immunoSEQ multiplex PCR; TCRdb's copy keeps in-frame clones and lacks some. The table records 35,000 to 45,000 clones, approximately 83% of them present only once. Germline CDR1 reads SGDLS; CDR2 reads YYNGEE. This CDR3 is built from 15 residues. V lost 4 bases, J lost 11 bases, and 10 bases stayed unmatched. Concerning this clone itself: The target antigen is unknown.

The source of this sequence is an adult with an advanced solid tumor such as melanoma, head and neck, liver or kidney cancer. V gene TRBV9 combines with J gene TRBJ2-3, with 13 bases fitting TRBD2. This specimen was CD4+ or CD8+ T cells sorted from blood, taken in a trial of the OX40 agonist ivuxolimab. Written as DNA, the CDR3 is TGTGCCAGCAGCTTCGGGACTAGCGGGGTAGGGGAGCAGTATTTT. Its protein product is CASSFGTSGVGEQYF. The entire variable domain, with the rest obtained from reference TRBV9 and TRBJ2-3, is as follows: DSGVTQTPKHLITATGQRVTLRCSPRSGDLSVYWYQQSLDQGLQFLIQYYNGEERAKGNILERFSAQQFPDLHSELNLSSLELGDSALYFCASSFGTSGVGEQYFGPGTRLTVL.